A selection of T cell receptor beta chains follows, all from one sample in a study of T cell repertoires in cytomegalovirus infection. TCRdb passed the reads through MiXCR, listing each CDR3 protein once. This table has more than 400,000 distinct CDR3 sequences, about 30% appearing once. Source material: PBMCs. These TCRs come from a human donor in good health (CMV status not recorded). Some clones in this sample may be carry-over from other donors' samples. The CDR3 runs from the conserved cysteine through the conserved F or W. Each record gives: D gene, V gene, clone size, CDR3 length, J gene, CDR3 DNA, CDR3 protein. D genes are given only for firm matches. The listing skips clone size in some rows; elsewhere it reads once, few, many or a size class.

NA,TRBV5-4,NA,13,TRBJ2-5,TGTGCCAGCAGCTTGGTCGAAGAGGAGACCCAGTACTTC,CASSLVEEETQYF
NA,TRBV12-3/TRBV12-4,once,13,TRBJ2-1,TGTGCCAGCAGTTTTCGCGACCGGGCTGAGCAGTTCTTC,CASSFRDRAEQFF
NA,TRBV27,few,11,TRBJ2-5,TGTGCCAGCAGTTTTAACGCGCCCCAGTACTTC,CASSFNAPQYF
NA,TRBV7-2,NA,14,TRBJ1-2,TGTGCCAGCAGCCTTGAGGAGACTAACTATGGCTACACCTTC,CASSLEETNYGYTF
NA,TRBV19,NA,15,TRBJ1-5,TGTGCCAGTAGTATAAGGGCGATTAGCAATCAGCCCCAGCATTTT,CASSIRAISNQPQHF
NA,TRBV7-2,many,12,TRBJ1-1,TGTGCCAGCAGCTTAAAGAACACTGAAGCTTTCTTT,CASSLKNTEAFF
NA,TRBV18,NA,15,TRBJ1-1,TGTGCCAGCTCACGACTCGCAGGAGTGAACACTGAAGCTTTCTTT,CASSRLAGVNTEAFF
NA,TRBV7-3,NA,14,TRBJ2-7,TGTGCCAGCAGCTTATCGACGGTAGGCTACGAGCAGTACTTC,CASSLSTVGYEQYF
NA,TRBV4-3,many,16,TRBJ2-3,TGCGCCAGCAGCCAAGATAGGGGGGAGGGGGCAGATACGCAGTATTTT,CASSQDRGEGADTQYF
NA,TRBV5-6,few,16,TRBJ2-2,TGTGCCAGCAGCCGGCTGGGGAGCGCGAACACCGGGGAGCTGTTTTTT,CASSRLGSANTGELFF
TRBD1,TRBV7-9,many,15,TRBJ1-2,TGTGCCAGCAGCTTAGTTACAGGGGGGAACTATGGCTACACCTTC,CASSLVTGGNYGYTF
TRBD2,TRBV28,few,22,TRBJ2-1,TGTGCCAGCAGTTTGCCCCTTACCCTCGGGACTAGCGGGAAAAGCTCCTACAATGAGCAGTTCTTC,CASSLPLTLGTSGKSSYNEQFF
NA,TRBV4-1,NA,15,TRBJ2-5,TGCGCCAGCAGCCAACCGACAGGGAGGTGGGAGACCCAGTACTTC,CASSQPTGRWETQYF
NA,TRBV7-6,NA,13,TRBJ2-1,TGTGCCAGCAGCTCAGCAGCGTCCTACGAGCAGTTCTTC,CASSSAASYEQFF
NA,TRBV7-9,NA,16,TRBJ2-2,TGTGCCAGCAGCTTCTACGGGACAAAGAACACCGGGGAGCTGTTTTTT,CASSFYGTKNTGELFF
NA,TRBV19,few,15,TRBJ2-3,TGTGCCAGTAGTTTGGGGGGCGGGAGTTCGGATACGCAGTATTTT,CASSLGGGSSDTQYF
TRBD1,TRBV19,NA,17,TRBJ1-4,TGTGCCAGTAGCCCCAAACCCGACAGGGCGGGTAGTGAAAAACTGTTTTTT,CASSPKPDRAGSEKLFF
NA,TRBV3-1,few,15,TRBJ1-4,TGTGCCAGCAGCCAACGAGGACCTAAGGGAGAAAAACTGTTTTTT,CASSQRGPKGEKLFF
TRBD2,TRBV12-3/TRBV12-4,NA,15,TRBJ2-1,TGTGCCAGCAGCCGGACTAGCGGGAGAACCAATGAGCAGTTCTTC,CASSRTSGRTNEQFF
TRBD2,TRBV19,few,15,TRBJ2-1,TGTGCCAGTACCCTGGGACTAGCGGGAACCAATGAGCAGTTCTTC,CASTLGLAGTNEQFF
TRBD1,TRBV7-2,many,16,TRBJ2-2,TGTGCCAGCAGCTCCCAACCGGGACAGACTACCGGGGAGCTGTTTTTT,CASSSQPGQTTGELFF
NA,TRBV28,NA,14,TRBJ2-1,TGTGCCACCCAACCAGCTGGCCGCTACAATGAGCAGTTCTTC,CATQPAGRYNEQFF
NA,TRBV7-9,NA,16,TRBJ2-5,TGTGCCAGCAGCTTAAAGGTGGGGCCGGGATGGGAGACCCAGTACTTC,CASSLKVGPGWETQYF
NA,TRBV7-9,NA,12,TRBJ2-7,TGTGCCAGTCGAGGGATTGGCAACGAGCAGTACTTC,CASRGIGNEQYF
NA,TRBV7-2,many,15,TRBJ2-7,TGTGCCAGCAGCCCCCTGGGGGAAAGCTCCTACGAGCAGTACTTC,CASSPLGESSYEQYF
NA,TRBV5-4,few,13,TRBJ1-1,TGTGCCAGCAGCGTCGCAGTGAACACTGAAGCTTTCTTT,CASSVAVNTEAFF
TRBD1,TRBV12-3/TRBV12-4,few,15,TRBJ1-1,TGTGCCAGCAGTCCCCTGGGACAGGGGGGCACTGAAGCTTTCTTT,CASSPLGQGGTEAFF
NA,TRBV2,NA,12,TRBJ1-2,TGTGCCAGCAGTGAAGCGCGTGGGGGCTACACCTTC,CASSEARGGYTF
NA,TRBV2,NA,11,TRBJ2-7,TGTGCCAGCAGTGAACTCGACGAGCAGTACTTC,CASSELDEQYF
NA,TRBV7-2,many,15,TRBJ2-3,TGTGCCAGCAGCTTAGGCACGGGGATCTCAGATACGCAGTATTTT,CASSLGTGISDTQYF
NA,TRBV7-2,many,16,TRBJ2-6,TGTGCCAGCAGCGACCGACGAGGCTCTGGGGCCAACGTCCTGACTTTC,CASSDRRGSGANVLTF
NA,TRBV11-2,NA,17,TRBJ2-5,TGTGCCAGCAGCTTAGATCTTCTCGACGGAAAAAAAGAGACCCAGTACTTC,CASSLDLLDGKKETQYF
TRBD1,TRBV18,many,13,TRBJ1-2,TGTGCCAGCAGCCCGGACAGGGACTATGGCTACACCTTC,CASSPDRDYGYTF
TRBD1,TRBV14,few,14,TRBJ1-1,TGTGCCAGCAGCCCCCGGGACAGGGGGACTGAAGCTTTCTTT,CASSPRDRGTEAFF
NA,TRBV30,NA,16,TRBJ2-6,TGTGCCTGGAGTGTACACGGCTTTACTGGGGCCAACGTCCTGACTTTC,CAWSVHGFTGANVLTF
TRBD1,TRBV29-1,NA,16,TRBJ1-3,TGCAGCGTTGATATTGGAGGGACAGGGGTTGGAAACACCATATATTTT,CSVDIGGTGVGNTIYF
NA,TRBV7-7,few,17,TRBJ2-2,TGTGCCAGCAGCGCATCAGATTTTACACGGAACACCGGGGAGCTGTTTTTT,CASSASDFTRNTGELFF
TRBD1,TRBV11-2,few,14,TRBJ1-5,TGTGCCAGCAGCATGACAGGGTCCGGTCAGCCCCAGCATTTT,CASSMTGSGQPQHF
TRBD1,TRBV7-2,many,13,TRBJ1-5,TGTGCCAGCAGCTCAGGGGGCAACAAGCCCCAGCATTTT,CASSSGGNKPQHF
NA,TRBV4-3,NA,15,TRBJ2-2,TGCGCCAGCAGCCAAAGGGCTTCGGGTACCGGGGAGCTGTTTTTT,CASSQRASGTGELFF
TRBD1,TRBV28,few,13,TRBJ1-5,TGTGCCAGCAGGCGGGACAGGGTACAGCCCCAGCATTTT,CASRRDRVQPQHF
NA,TRBV20-1,few,15,TRBJ1-5,TGCAGTGCTAGAGTTCCTTTCGGGGCCAGTCAGCCCCAGCATTTT,CSARVPFGASQPQHF
NA,TRBV14,few,17,TRBJ2-1,TGTGCCAGCAGCCAAGTGGCGGGGCTAGGGTCCTACAATGAGCAGTTCTTC,CASSQVAGLGSYNEQFF
TRBD2,TRBV29-1,NA,14,TRBJ2-7,TGCAGCGTTAGGAGGACTAGCGGGAACGAGGTGCAGTACTTC,CSVRRTSGNEVQYF
TRBD2,TRBV6-4,NA,15,TRBJ2-2,TGTGCCAGCAGTGACCTAGCGGGAGTCAACGGGGAGCTGTTTTTT,CASSDLAGVNGELFF